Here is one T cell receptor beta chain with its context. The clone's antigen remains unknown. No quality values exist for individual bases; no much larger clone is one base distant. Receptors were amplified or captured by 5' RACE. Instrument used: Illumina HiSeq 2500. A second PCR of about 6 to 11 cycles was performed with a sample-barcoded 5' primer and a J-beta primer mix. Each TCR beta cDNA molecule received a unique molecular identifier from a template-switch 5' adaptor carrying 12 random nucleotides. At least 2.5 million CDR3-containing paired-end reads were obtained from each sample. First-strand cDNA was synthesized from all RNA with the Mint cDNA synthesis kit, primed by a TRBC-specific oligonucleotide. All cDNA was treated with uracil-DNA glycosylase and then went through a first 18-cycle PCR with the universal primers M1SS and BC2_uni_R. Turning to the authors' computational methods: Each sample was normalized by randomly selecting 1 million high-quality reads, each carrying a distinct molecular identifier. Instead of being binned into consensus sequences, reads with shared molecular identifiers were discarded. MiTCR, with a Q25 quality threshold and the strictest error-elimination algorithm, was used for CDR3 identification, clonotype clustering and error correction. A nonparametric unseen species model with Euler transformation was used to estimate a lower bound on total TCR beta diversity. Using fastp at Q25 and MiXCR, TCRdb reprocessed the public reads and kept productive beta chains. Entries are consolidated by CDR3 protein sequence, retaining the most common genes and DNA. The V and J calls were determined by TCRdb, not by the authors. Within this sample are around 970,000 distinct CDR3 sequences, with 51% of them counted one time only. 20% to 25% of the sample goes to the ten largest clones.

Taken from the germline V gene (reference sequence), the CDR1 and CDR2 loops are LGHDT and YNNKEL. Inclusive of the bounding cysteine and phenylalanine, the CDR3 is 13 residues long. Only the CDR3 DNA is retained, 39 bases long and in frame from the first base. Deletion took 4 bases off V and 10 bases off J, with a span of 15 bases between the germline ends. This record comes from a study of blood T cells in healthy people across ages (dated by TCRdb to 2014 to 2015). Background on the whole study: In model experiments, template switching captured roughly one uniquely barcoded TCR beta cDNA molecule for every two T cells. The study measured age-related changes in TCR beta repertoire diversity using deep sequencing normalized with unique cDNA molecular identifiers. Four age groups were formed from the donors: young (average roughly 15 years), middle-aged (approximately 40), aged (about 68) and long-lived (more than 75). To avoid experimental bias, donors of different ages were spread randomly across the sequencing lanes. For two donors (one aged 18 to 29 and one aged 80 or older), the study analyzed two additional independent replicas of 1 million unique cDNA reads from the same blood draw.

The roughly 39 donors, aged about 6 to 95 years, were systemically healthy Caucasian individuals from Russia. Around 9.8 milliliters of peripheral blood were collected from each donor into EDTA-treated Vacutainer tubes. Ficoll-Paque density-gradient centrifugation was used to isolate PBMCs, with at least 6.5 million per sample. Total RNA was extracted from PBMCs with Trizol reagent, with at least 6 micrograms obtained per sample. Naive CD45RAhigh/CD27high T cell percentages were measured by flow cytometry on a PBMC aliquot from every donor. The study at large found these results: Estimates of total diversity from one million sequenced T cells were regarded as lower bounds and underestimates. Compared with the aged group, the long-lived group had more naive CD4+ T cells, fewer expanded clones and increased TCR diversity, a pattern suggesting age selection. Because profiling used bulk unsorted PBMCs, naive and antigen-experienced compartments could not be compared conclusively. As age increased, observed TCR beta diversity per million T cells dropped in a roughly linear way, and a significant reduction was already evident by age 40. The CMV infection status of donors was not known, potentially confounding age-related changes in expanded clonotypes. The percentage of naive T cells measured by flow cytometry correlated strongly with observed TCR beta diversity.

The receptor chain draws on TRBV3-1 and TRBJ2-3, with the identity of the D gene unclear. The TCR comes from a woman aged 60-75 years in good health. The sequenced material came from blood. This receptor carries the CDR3 CASSPVGADAQYF. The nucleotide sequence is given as TGTGCCAGCAGCCCTGTGGGCGCAGACGCGCAGTATTTT.